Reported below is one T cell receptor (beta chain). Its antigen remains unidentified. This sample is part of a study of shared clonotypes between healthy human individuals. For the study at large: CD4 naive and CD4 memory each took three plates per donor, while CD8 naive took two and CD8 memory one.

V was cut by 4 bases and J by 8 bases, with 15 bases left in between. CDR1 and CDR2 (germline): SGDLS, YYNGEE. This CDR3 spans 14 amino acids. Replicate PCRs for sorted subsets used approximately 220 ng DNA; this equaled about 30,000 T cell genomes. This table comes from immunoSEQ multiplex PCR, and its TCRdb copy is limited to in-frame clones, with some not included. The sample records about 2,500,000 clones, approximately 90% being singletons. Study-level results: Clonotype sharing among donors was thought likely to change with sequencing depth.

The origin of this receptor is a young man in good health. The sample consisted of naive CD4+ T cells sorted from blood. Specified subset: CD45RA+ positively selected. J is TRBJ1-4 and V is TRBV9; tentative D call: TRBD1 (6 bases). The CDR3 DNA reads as TGTGCCAGCAGCCCCCTGGGGGGCTGGGAAAAACTGTTTTTT. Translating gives CASSPLGGWEKLFF.